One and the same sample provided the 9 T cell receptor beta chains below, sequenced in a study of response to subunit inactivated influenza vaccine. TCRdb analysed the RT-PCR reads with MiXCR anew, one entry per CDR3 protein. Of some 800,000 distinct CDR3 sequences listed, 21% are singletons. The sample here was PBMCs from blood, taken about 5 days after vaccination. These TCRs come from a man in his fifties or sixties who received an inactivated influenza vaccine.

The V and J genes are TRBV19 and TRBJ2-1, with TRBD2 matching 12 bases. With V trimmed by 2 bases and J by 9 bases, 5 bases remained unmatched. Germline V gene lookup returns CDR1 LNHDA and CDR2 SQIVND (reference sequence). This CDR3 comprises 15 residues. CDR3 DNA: TGTGCCAGTAGTATACTAGCGGGAGGGCCCGGTGAGCAGTTCTTC. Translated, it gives CASSILAGGPGEQFF. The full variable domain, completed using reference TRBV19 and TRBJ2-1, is DGGITQSPKYLFRKEGQNVTLSCEQNLNHDAMYWYRQDPGQGLRLIYYSQIVNDFQKGDIAEGYSVSREKKESFPLTVTSAQKNPTAFYLCASSILAGGPGEQFFGPGTRLTVL.

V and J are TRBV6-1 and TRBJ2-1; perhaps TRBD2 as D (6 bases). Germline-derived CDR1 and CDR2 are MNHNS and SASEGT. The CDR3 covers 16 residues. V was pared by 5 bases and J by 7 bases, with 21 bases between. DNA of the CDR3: TGTGCCAGCAGTATCCCCTACCGGGAGTGGGGAAATGAGCAGTTCTTC. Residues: CASSIPYREWGNEQFF.

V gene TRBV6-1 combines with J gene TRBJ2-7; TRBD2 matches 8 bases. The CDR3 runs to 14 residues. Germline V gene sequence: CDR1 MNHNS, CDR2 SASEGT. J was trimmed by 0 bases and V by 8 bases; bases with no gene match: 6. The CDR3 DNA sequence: TGTGCCAGCCGTGCGGGGGGCAACTCCTACGAGCAGTACTTC. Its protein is CASRAGGNSYEQYF.

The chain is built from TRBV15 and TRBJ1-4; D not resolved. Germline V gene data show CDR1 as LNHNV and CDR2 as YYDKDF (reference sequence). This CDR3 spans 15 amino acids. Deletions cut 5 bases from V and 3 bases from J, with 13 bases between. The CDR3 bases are TGTGCCACCAGCTACGGTGGGGTGCCTAATGAAAAACTGTTTTTT. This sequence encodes CATSYGGVPNEKLFF.

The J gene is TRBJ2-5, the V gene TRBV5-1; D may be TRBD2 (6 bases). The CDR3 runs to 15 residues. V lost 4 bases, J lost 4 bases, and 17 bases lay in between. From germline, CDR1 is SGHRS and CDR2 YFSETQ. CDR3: CASSPDGGLGETQYF. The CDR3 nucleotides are TGCGCCAGCAGCCCGGACGGGGGATTAGGAGAGACCCAGTACTTC.

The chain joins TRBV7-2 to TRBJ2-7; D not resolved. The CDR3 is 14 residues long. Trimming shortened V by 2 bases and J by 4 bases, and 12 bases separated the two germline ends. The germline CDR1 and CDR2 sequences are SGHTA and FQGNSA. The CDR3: CASSLSEGEYEQYF. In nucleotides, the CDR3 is TGTGCCAGCAGCTTATCAGAAGGAGAGTACGAGCAGTACTTC.

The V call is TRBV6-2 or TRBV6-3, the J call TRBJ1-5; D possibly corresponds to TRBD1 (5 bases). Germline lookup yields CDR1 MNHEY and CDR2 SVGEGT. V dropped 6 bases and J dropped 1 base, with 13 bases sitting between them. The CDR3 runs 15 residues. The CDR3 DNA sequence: TGTGCCAGCAGCTTTAGCGGGGCGAGCAATCAGCCCCAGCATTTT. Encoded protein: CASSFSGASNQPQHF.

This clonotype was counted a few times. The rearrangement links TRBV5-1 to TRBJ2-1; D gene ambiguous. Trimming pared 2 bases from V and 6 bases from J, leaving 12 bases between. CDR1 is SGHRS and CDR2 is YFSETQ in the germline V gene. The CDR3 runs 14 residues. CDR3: CASSLGPPLNEQFF. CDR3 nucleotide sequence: TGCGCCAGCAGCTTAGGACCCCCCCTCAATGAGCAGTTCTTC.

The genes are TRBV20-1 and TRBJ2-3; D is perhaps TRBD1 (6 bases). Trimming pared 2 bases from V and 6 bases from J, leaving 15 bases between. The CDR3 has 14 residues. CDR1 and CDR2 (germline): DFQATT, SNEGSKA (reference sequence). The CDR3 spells CSARQGPPTDTQYF. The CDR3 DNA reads TGCAGTGCTAGACAGGGGCCTCCGACCGATACGCAGTATTTT.